This T cell receptor beta chain originates from a study of immune heterogeneity within non-small cell lung tumors. Study-wide context: Squamous cell carcinomas accounted for several of the tumors, non-squamous carcinomas for 10, and 1 was not otherwise specified.

The CDR3 is 12 residues long. Deletions cut 3 bases from V and 11 bases from J, with 8 bases between. CDR1 and CDR2 from the germline V gene are SGHAT and FQNNGV. Study observations and caveats: Tumor sites in a patient shared identical dominant CDR3 beta clonotypes and also carried site-unique high-frequency clones. Different patients shared few of their high-frequency T-cell receptor beta clonotypes.

Bulk tumor genomic DNA served as template, at roughly 600 ng per sample. Each primary tumor yielded several biopsies, collected far apart from one another at surgery. Patients underwent curative surgery for non-small cell lung cancer (untreated and newly diagnosed). Study donors were patients with a new diagnosis of non-small cell lung cancer who underwent surgery with curative intent. Comments on this clonotype: Its antigen is unknown. A much bigger clone sits one base away, suggesting this may be a read error.

In a multiplex PCR, 32 V and 13 J primers amplified TCR beta CDR3. TCRdb used MiXCR to reprocess the multiplex PCR reads, holding one entry per CDR3 protein. The sample lists 10,000 to 13,000 distinct CDR3 sequences; under 35% were seen once. This TCR was recovered from a woman in her forties or fifties with non-small cell lung cancer. Sequencing was performed on lung tumor tissue. This sequence joins TRBV11-2 and TRBJ1-6; D not resolved. The CDR3 loop reads CASSLSGAPLHF. CDR3 DNA sequence: TGTGCCAGCAGCTTGAGTGGGGCACCCCTCCACTTT. Drawing the rest from reference TRBV11-2 and TRBJ1-6, the complete variable domain is EAGVAQSPRYKIIEKRQSVAFWCNPISGHATLYWYQQILGQGPKLLIQFQNNGVVDDSQLPKDRFSAERLKGVDSTLKIQPAKLEDSAVYLCASSLSGAPLHFGNGTRLTVT.